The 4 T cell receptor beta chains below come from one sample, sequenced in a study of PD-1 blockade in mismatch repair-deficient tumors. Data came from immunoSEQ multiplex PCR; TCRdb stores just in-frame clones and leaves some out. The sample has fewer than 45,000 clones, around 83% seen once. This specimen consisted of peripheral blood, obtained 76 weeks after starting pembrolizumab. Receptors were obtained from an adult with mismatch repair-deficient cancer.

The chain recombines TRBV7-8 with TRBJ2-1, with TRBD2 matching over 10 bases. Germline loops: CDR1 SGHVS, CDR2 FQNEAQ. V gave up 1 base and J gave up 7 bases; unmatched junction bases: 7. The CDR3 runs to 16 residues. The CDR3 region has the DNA TGTGCCAGCAGCTTAGAAGCGGGAGGGGTGGGGAATGAGCAGTTCTTC. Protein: CASSLEAGGVGNEQFF.

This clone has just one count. CDR3 nucleotide sequence: TGTGCCTGGAAAGTGGGAGGAACAGATACGCAGTATTTT. Residues: CAWKVGGTDTQYF. The V and J genes are TRBV30 and TRBJ2-3, with D possibly TRBD2 on 6 matching bases. In germline, CDR1 is GTSNPN, CDR2 SVGIG (reference sequence). The CDR3 is 13 residues long. With 4 bases removed from V and 3 bases from J, the gap between germline ends came to 11 bases. The whole variable domain, filled in from reference TRBV30 and TRBJ2-3, reads SQTIHQWPATLVQPVGSPLSLECTVEGTSNPNLYWYRQAAGRGLQLLFYSVGIGQISSEVPQNLSASRPQDRQFILSSKKLLLSDSGFYLCAWKVGGTDTQYFGPGTRLTVL.

The CDR3 loop is CASMQGGSNQPQHF. In DNA form, the CDR3 reads TGTGCCAGCATGCAGGGGGGAAGCAATCAGCCCCAGCATTTT. The rearrangement uses TRBV28 and TRBJ1-5; 7 positions match TRBD1. The V and J ends lost 7 bases and 1 base, in that order; junction bases with no gene match: 4. The germline V gene encodes CDR1 MDHEN and CDR2 SYDVKM. This CDR3 is 14 amino acids long.

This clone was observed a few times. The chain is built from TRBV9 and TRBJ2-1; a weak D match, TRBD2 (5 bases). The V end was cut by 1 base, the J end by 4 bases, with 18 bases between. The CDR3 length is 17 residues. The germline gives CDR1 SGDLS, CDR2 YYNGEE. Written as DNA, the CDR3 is TGTGCCAGCAGCGTAACGGAGGTGGGTTTCTTATACAATGAGCAGTTCTTC. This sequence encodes CASSVTEVGFLYNEQFF.